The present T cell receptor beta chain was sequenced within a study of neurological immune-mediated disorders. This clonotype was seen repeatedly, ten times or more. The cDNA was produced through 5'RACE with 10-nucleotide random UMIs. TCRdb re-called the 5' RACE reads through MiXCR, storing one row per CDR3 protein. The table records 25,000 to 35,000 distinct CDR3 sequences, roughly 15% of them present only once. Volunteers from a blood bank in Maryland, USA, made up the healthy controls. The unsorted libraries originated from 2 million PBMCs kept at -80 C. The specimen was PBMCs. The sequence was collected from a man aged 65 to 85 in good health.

CDR3 sequence reads: CASSHRDYQETQYF. The CDR3 DNA is TGCGCCAGCAGCCACCGGGACTACCAAGAGACCCAGTACTTC. The chain couples TRBV4-1 to TRBJ2-5, with D possibly matching TRBD2 (6 bases). CDR1 is MGHRA, CDR2 YSYEKL, per germline. The germline V and J ends were trimmed by 3 bases and 0 bases, with 8 bases remaining between them. CDR3 length: 14 amino acids.